A selection of T cell receptor beta chains follows, all from one sample in a study of T cell responses to AZD1222 COVID-19 vaccine. Some clones are missing from TCRdb's copy, which holds only in-frame ones; the method was immunoSEQ multiplex PCR. Found here are 90,000 to 120,000 clones, roughly 90% of them singletons; the top ten hold 6% to 7%. Sequences were derived from peripheral blood, sampled on day 0 of AZD1222 vaccination. The receptors were gathered from an adult in good health. Both conserved end residues are part of each CDR3. A D gene is named only where the DNA matches it firmly. The size entry is marked missing in some rows and otherwise reads once, few, many or a size class.

V gene: TRBV29-1; D gene: TRBD2; J gene: TRBJ2-1; clone size: NA; CDR3 length: 15; CDR3 DNA: TGCAGCGCTCCCCCGACTAGCGGAGTTAAGGATGAGCAGTTCTTC; CDR3 protein: CSAPPTSGVKDEQFF
V gene: TRBV5-1; D gene: NA; J gene: TRBJ2-2; clone size: NA; CDR3 length: 13; CDR3 DNA: TGCGCCAGCAGCCCACAGGGCACCGGGGAGCTGTTTTTT; CDR3 protein: CASSPQGTGELFF
V gene: TRBV7-9; D gene: TRBD2; J gene: TRBJ2-7; clone size: once; CDR3 length: 15; CDR3 DNA: TGTGCCAGCAGCTTAGTCCTAGCGGGAGCATACGAGCAGTACTTC; CDR3 protein: CASSLVLAGAYEQYF
V gene: TRBV19; D gene: NA; J gene: TRBJ1-4; clone size: NA; CDR3 length: 16; CDR3 DNA: TGTGCCAGTAGTACGACTTCAGCTTCGACTAATGAAAAACTGTTTTTT; CDR3 protein: CASSTTSASTNEKLFF
V gene: TRBV5-4; D gene: NA; J gene: TRBJ1-1; clone size: NA; CDR3 length: 16; CDR3 DNA: TGTGCCAGCAGCTTGGATCCCCGAGGGAGGGACACTGAAGCTTTCTTT; CDR3 protein: CASSLDPRGRDTEAFF
V gene: TRBV7-8; D gene: TRBD1; J gene: TRBJ2-7; clone size: NA; CDR3 length: 13; CDR3 DNA: TGTGCCAGCAGCTCCAACCGACAGGGGCAGCAGTACTTC; CDR3 protein: CASSSNRQGQQYF
V gene: TRBV15; D gene: NA; J gene: TRBJ1-5; clone size: NA; CDR3 length: 14; CDR3 DNA: TGTGCCACCAGTAATCTACAGGGTAATCAGCCCCAGCATTTT; CDR3 protein: CATSNLQGNQPQHF
V gene: TRBV27; D gene: NA; J gene: TRBJ2-7; clone size: NA; CDR3 length: 14; CDR3 DNA: TGTGCCAGCAGTATCCTAGGGGGGTTGAACGAGCAGTACTTC; CDR3 protein: CASSILGGLNEQYF
V gene: TRBV5-5; D gene: TRBD1; J gene: TRBJ1-2; clone size: few; CDR3 length: 12; CDR3 DNA: TGTGCCAGCAGCCTTTTGGGACAGGGCTACACCTTC; CDR3 protein: CASSLLGQGYTF
V gene: TRBV7-3; D gene: NA; J gene: TRBJ2-3; clone size: NA; CDR3 length: 15; CDR3 DNA: TGTGCCAGCAGCTCAGCGGGACAGATCACAGATACGCAGTATTTT; CDR3 protein: CASSSAGQITDTQYF
V gene: TRBV11-2; D gene: TRBD1; J gene: TRBJ1-3; clone size: NA; CDR3 length: 17; CDR3 DNA: TGTGCCAGCAGCCGCAGACAGGGGGCTACGCTTGGAAACACCATATATTTT; CDR3 protein: CASSRRQGATLGNTIYF
V gene: TRBV7-2; D gene: NA; J gene: TRBJ1-2; clone size: once; CDR3 length: 14; CDR3 DNA: TGTGCCAGCACCGTCGAGACGGCTAACTATGGCTACACCTTC; CDR3 protein: CASTVETANYGYTF
V gene: TRBV3-1/TRBV3-2; D gene: TRBD1; J gene: TRBJ2-1; clone size: NA; CDR3 length: 14; CDR3 DNA: TGTGCCAGCAGCTCCGGGACAGGGGTAGGCGAGCAGTTCTTC; CDR3 protein: CASSSGTGVGEQFF
V gene: TRBV10-3; D gene: NA; J gene: TRBJ2-2; clone size: NA; CDR3 length: 13; CDR3 DNA: TGTGCCATCAGCGAGGGGGACACCGGGGAGCTGTTTTTT; CDR3 protein: CAISEGDTGELFF
V gene: TRBV11-3; D gene: NA; J gene: TRBJ2-3; clone size: NA; CDR3 length: 13; CDR3 DNA: TGTGCCAGCAGCCGAGGTAGCACAGATACGCAGTATTTT; CDR3 protein: CASSRGSTDTQYF
V gene: TRBV4-1; D gene: NA; J gene: TRBJ2-7; clone size: NA; CDR3 length: 15; CDR3 DNA: TGCGCCAGCAGCCAAGTCGGGACACTAAACTACGAGCAGTACTTC; CDR3 protein: CASSQVGTLNYEQYF
V gene: TRBV18; D gene: NA; J gene: TRBJ1-1; clone size: few; CDR3 length: 15; CDR3 DNA: TGTGCCAGCTCACCGGCACAGGAGCTGAACACTGAAGCTTTCTTT; CDR3 protein: CASSPAQELNTEAFF
V gene: TRBV6-4; D gene: NA; J gene: TRBJ2-7; clone size: NA; CDR3 length: 13; CDR3 DNA: TGTGCCAGCAGTGACTCCTTAGTCTACGAGCAGTACTTC; CDR3 protein: CASSDSLVYEQYF
V gene: TRBV28; D gene: NA; J gene: TRBJ2-7; clone size: once; CDR3 length: 14; CDR3 DNA: TGTGCCAGCAGTTTAGGGCCGAGCTCCTACGAGCAGTACTTC; CDR3 protein: CASSLGPSSYEQYF
V gene: TRBV5-6; D gene: NA; J gene: TRBJ2-3; clone size: NA; CDR3 length: 13; CDR3 DNA: TGTGCCAGCACCTTGTGGGCCGGGGATACGCAGTATTTT; CDR3 protein: CASTLWAGDTQYF
V gene: TRBV7-3; D gene: NA; J gene: TRBJ1-6; clone size: NA; CDR3 length: 13; CDR3 DNA: TGTGCCAGCAGCTTAATGGAGGCATCACCCCTCCACTTT; CDR3 protein: CASSLMEASPLHF
V gene: TRBV7-3; D gene: TRBD2; J gene: TRBJ2-2; clone size: once; CDR3 length: 14; CDR3 DNA: TGTGCCAGCAGCTTGGGTAGCGGGACCGGGGAGCTGTTTTTT; CDR3 protein: CASSLGSGTGELFF
V gene: TRBV7-9; D gene: NA; J gene: TRBJ1-2; clone size: NA; CDR3 length: 14; CDR3 DNA: TGTGCCAGCAGCTTAGCCCCCAGGGATGATGGCTACACCTTC; CDR3 protein: CASSLAPRDDGYTF
V gene: TRBV4-3; D gene: NA; J gene: TRBJ1-1; clone size: NA; CDR3 length: 14; CDR3 DNA: TGCGCCAGCAGCCAAGGGGGTATGAACACTGAAGCTTTCTTT; CDR3 protein: CASSQGGMNTEAFF
V gene: TRBV6-5; D gene: NA; J gene: TRBJ1-1; clone size: NA; CDR3 length: 13; CDR3 DNA: TGTGCCAGCAAGGGACGGCTGAACACTGAAGCTTTCTTT; CDR3 protein: CASKGRLNTEAFF
V gene: TRBV7-2; D gene: TRBD2; J gene: TRBJ2-2; clone size: NA; CDR3 length: 17; CDR3 DNA: TGTGCCAGCAGCTTAGTGGCCCTAGCGGGAGGGCCCGGGGAGCTGTTTTTT; CDR3 protein: CASSLVALAGGPGELFF
V gene: TRBV7-2; D gene: TRBD1; J gene: TRBJ1-5; clone size: once; CDR3 length: 16; CDR3 DNA: TGTGCCAGCAGCTTAAGGACAGGCAATAGCAATCAGCCCCAGCATTTT; CDR3 protein: CASSLRTGNSNQPQHF
V gene: TRBV7-9; D gene: TRBD1; J gene: TRBJ1-1; clone size: many; CDR3 length: 14; CDR3 DNA: TGTGCCAGCCAACTGGACAGGGTTTTCACTGAAGCTTTCTTT; CDR3 protein: CASQLDRVFTEAFF
V gene: TRBV28; D gene: NA; J gene: TRBJ2-7; clone size: NA; CDR3 length: 12; CDR3 DNA: TGTGCCAGCAGTTTCGCGTCATACGAGCAGTACTTC; CDR3 protein: CASSFASYEQYF